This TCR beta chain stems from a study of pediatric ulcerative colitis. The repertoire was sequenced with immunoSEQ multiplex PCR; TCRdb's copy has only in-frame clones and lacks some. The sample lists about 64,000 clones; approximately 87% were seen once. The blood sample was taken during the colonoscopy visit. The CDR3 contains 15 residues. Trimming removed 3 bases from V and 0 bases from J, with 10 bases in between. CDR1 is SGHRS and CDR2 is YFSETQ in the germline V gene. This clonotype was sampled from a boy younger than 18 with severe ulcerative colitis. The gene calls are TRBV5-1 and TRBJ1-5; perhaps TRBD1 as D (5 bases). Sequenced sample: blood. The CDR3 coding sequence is TGCGCCAGCAGCTGGGACTCGGGTAGCAATCAGCCCCAGCATTTT. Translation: CASSWDSGSNQPQHF.